This T cell receptor beta chain was identified in a study of metastatic and nonmetastatic thyroid tumors (TCRdb year 2020). In the study overall: The researchers compared repertoires between peripheral blood samples and tumor or nodule tissue samples from patients with malignant or benign thyroid disease.

Library construction relied on PCR. The sequencing machine was an Illumina HiSeq 4000. The TCR beta-chain CDR3 region of each patient was profiled by high-throughput sequencing. Turning to the authors' computational methods: Drawing on CDR3 differences between clinicopathological groups, the researchers built a classifier meant to tell apart patients with distant-metastatic papillary thyroid cancer. The Shannon index was used to measure repertoire diversity, and the Morisita-Horn index was used to measure how similar tumor and blood repertoires were. TCRdb reworked the public reads: Q25 trimming with fastp, MiXCR clone assembly, productive beta chains retained. These V and J calls rely on TCRdb rather than the paper's analysis. The sample contains 89,000 or so clones, over 8.5% of them found a single time. Approximately 10% of the sample is held by the ten biggest clonotypes. None of the patients had been given any treatment before thyroid surgery. Using T-cell receptor beta sequencing, the study looked back at clinical samples from patients collected from the early 2010s to the late 2010s.

This clone was found a few times. Its cognate antigen has yet to be identified. No base quality values were provided; no much bigger clone lies one nucleotide off. What the authors observed across the whole study: In both blood and tumor samples, malignant tumors were reported to have significantly higher TCR beta diversity than benign nodules.

There are 16 amino acids in the CDR3, from cysteine to phenylalanine inclusive. The CDR3 DNA has 48 bases and is translated from base 1. Here V drops 4 bases and J drops 4 bases, and the junction holds 12 bases not matched to any gene. CDR1 and CDR2 (SGHRS, YFSETQ) derive from the germline V gene. The receptor was isolated from a female donor with papillary thyroid cancer or a benign thyroid nodule (not recorded which). Some clones in this sample may be carry-over from other donors' samples. The chain uses TRBV5-1 and TRBJ1-2, with 8 middle bases fitting TRBD1. The sequencing input was blood. In nucleotides, the sequence is TGCGCCAGCAGCGAGACAGGACAGGGAGGCTTCTATGGCTACACCTTC. This codes for CASSETGQGGFYGYTF.